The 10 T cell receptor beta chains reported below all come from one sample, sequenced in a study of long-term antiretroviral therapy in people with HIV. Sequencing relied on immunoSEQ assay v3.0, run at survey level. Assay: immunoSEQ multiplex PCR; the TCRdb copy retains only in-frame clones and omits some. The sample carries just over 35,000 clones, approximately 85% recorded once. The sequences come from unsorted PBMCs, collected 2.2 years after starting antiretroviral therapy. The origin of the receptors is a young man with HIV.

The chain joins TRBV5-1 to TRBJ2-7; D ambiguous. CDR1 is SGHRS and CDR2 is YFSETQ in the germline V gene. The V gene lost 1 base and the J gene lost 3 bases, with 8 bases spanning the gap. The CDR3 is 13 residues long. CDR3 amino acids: CASSLFGDYEQYF. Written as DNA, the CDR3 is TGCGCCAGCAGCTTGTTTGGGGACTACGAGCAGTACTTC.

CDR3 coding DNA: TGTGCCAGCAGCTTAGTGGTAGGGAATTCACCCCTCCACTTT. This sequence encodes CASSLVVGNSPLHF. The chain links TRBV7-9 to TRBJ1-6, with D uncertain. Deletions cut 1 base from V and 7 bases from J, with 8 bases between. The CDR3 extends over 14 amino acids. Germline CDR1 reads SEHNR; CDR2 reads FQNEAQ (reference sequence).

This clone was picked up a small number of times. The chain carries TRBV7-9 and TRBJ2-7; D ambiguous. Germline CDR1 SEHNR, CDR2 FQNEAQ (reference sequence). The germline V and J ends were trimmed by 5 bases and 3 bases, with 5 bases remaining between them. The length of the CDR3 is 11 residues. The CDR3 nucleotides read TGTGCCAGCAGCCTGCGCTACGAGCAGTACTTC. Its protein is CASSLRYEQYF.

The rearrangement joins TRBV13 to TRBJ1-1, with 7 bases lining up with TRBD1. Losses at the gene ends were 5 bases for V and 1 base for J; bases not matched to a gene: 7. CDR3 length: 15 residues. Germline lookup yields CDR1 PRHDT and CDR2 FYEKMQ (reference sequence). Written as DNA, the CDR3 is TGTGCCAGCAGCCCCTTGCAGGGGGGGAACACTGAAGCTTTCTTT. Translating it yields CASSPLQGGNTEAFF.

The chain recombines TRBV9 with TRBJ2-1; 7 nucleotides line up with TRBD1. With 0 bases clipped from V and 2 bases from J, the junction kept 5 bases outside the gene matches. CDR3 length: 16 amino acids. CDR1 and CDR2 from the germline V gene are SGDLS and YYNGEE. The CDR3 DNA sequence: TGTGCCAGCAGCGTAGGAGTTACAGGGGCCTACAATGAGCAGTTCTTC. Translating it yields CASSVGVTGAYNEQFF.

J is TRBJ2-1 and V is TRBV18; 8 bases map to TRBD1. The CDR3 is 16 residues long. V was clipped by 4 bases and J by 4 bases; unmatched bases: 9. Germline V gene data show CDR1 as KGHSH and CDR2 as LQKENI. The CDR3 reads CASSRTGPGVYNEQFF. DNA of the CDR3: TGTGCCAGCTCACGGACAGGGCCCGGGGTATACAATGAGCAGTTCTTC.

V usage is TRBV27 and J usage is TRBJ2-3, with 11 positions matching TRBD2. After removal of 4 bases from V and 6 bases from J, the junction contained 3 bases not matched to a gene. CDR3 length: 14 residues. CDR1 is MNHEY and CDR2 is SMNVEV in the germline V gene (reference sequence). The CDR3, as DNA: TGTGCCAGCAGTTGGACTAGCGGGTATGATACGCAGTATTTT. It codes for CASSWTSGYDTQYF.

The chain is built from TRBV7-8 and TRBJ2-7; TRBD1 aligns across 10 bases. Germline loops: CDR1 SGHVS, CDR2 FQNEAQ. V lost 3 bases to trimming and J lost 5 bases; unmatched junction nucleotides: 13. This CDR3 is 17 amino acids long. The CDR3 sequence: CASSFVPSDRGVDEQYF. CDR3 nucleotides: TGTGCCAGCAGCTTTGTTCCCTCGGACAGGGGGGTAGACGAGCAGTACTTC.

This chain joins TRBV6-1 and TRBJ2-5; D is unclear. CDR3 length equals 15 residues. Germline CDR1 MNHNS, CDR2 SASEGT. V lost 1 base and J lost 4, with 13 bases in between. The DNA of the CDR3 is TGTGCCAGCAGTGAAGGACACTTCGGCCGAGAGACCCAGTACTTC. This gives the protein CASSEGHFGRETQYF.

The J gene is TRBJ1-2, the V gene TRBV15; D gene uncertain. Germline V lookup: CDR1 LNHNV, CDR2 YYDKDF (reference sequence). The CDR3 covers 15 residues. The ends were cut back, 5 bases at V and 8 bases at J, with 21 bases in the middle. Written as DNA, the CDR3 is TGTGCCACCAGCTCCCGGACCCCCCAATATGAAGGCTACACCTTC. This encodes CATSSRTPQYEGYTF.